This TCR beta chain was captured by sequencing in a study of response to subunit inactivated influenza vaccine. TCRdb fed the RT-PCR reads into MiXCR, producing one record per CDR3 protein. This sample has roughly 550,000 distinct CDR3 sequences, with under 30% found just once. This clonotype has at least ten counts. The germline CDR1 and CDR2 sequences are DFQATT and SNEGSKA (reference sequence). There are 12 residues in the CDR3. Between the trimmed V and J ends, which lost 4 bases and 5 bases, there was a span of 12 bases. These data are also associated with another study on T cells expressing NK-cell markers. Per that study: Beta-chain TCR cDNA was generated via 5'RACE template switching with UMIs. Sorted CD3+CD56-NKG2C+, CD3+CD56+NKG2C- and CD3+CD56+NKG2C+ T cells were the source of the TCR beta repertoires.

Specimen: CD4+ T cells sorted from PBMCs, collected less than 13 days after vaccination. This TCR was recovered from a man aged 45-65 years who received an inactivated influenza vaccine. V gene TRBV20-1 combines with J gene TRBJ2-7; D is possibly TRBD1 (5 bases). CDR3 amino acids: CSATLLGDEQYF. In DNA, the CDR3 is TGCAGTGCTACCCTTTTAGGGGACGAGCAGTACTTC.